Following are 9 T cell receptor beta chains from one sample sequenced in a study of beta chain features in type 1 diabetes. The study reverse transcribed the entire isolated RNA, so it sequenced expressed TCRB transcripts. Repertoires were generated with immunoSEQ multiplex PCR, while TCRdb's copy carries only in-frame clones and drops some. This sample has 900,000 or so clones, with roughly 16% found just once. The sequenced material came from naive CD4+ T cells from blood. Every receptor here comes from a woman under 30 in good health.

The chain employs TRBV4-3 and TRBJ2-7; no definite D call. Trimming removed 1 base at V and 6 bases at J, with 16 bases between. Germline assignment: CDR1 LGHNA and CDR2 YSLEER. This CDR3 comprises 15 residues. The CDR3 here is CASSQVWLPTGEQYF. CDR3 sequence (DNA): TGCGCCAGCAGCCAAGTTTGGCTTCCGACGGGCGAGCAGTACTTC.

The chain joins TRBV6-5 to TRBJ2-3; D is perhaps TRBD1 (6 bases). Germline lookup yields CDR1 MNHEY and CDR2 SVGAGI. Deletions cut 6 bases from V and 5 bases from J, with 12 bases between. This CDR3 is 13 amino acids long. The CDR3 sequence is CASRKPGVDTQYF. DNA of the CDR3: TGTGCCAGCAGAAAACCAGGGGTAGATACGCAGTATTTT.

The CDR3 nucleotides read TGTGCCAGCAGCCAAAGCCAGGGTAGTGAGACCCAGTACTTC. This sequence encodes CASSQSQGSETQYF. V and J are TRBV7-9 and TRBJ2-5; the D gene is possibly TRBD1 (5 bases). Trimming removed 5 bases at V and 5 bases at J, with 15 bases between. Germline V gives CDR1 SEHNR, CDR2 FQNEAQ (reference sequence). This CDR3 has 14 amino acids.

The CDR3 spells CASSPWGSEAFF. The CDR3 DNA is TGTGCCAGCAGCCCTTGGGGGAGCGAAGCTTTCTTT. The chain is built from TRBV5-6 and TRBJ1-1; D is possibly TRBD1 (5 bases). This CDR3 has 12 amino acids. Per germline, CDR1 SGHDT and CDR2 YYEEEE. The V end lost 4 bases, the J end lost 8 bases, and 12 bases lay between the germline ends.

The chain's CDR3 is CASSPLATNEQFF. CDR3 nucleotide sequence: TGTGCCAGCTCACCCCTAGCTACTAATGAGCAGTTCTTC. This chain joins TRBV18 and TRBJ2-1, with a possible D match to TRBD2 (5 bases). Germline CDR1 is KGHSH and CDR2 is LQKENI. V lost 3 bases, J lost 7 bases, and 10 bases lay in between. The length of the CDR3 is 13 residues.

A few counts support this clone. This chain uses TRBV2 with TRBJ2-3; 8 bases fit TRBD1. Germline CDR1 is SNHLY and CDR2 is FYNNEI. CDR3 length: 15 amino acids. Trimming cost V 6 bases and J 0 bases; bases outside gene matches: 5. CDR3 DNA sequence: TGTGCCAGCAGGCCGAGGACAGGGAGCACAGATACGCAGTATTTT. Translation: CASRPRTGSTDTQYF.

This clone was detected a few times. The chain uses TRBV10-2 and TRBJ2-2; D is ambiguous. The CDR3 has 13 amino acids. Looked up from germline, CDR1 is WSHSY and CDR2 is SAAADI. V was pared by 3 bases and J by 7 bases, with 9 bases between. CDR3 sequence reads: CASSDVTGGELFF. The CDR3 nucleotides read TGCGCCAGCAGTGACGTCACTGGCGGGGAGCTGTTTTTT.

This clone was observed a few times. The same CDR3 arises from other DNA sequences in this sample as well. This chain connects TRBV11-2 to TRBJ2-1; D is unresolved. CDR1 and CDR2 from the germline V gene are SGHAT and FQNNGV. V lost 1 base to trimming and J lost 8 bases, with 3 bases between them. This CDR3 region has 11 residues. The CDR3 is CASSLGYEQFF. CDR3 DNA sequence: TGTGCCAGCAGCTTAGGCTATGAGCAGTTCTTC.

This chain links TRBV10-3 with TRBJ2-2, with a tentative D call TRBD2 (6 bases). Trimming cost V 8 bases and J 2 bases, with 12 bases left between them. The germline V gene encodes CDR1 ENHRY and CDR2 SYGVKD. This CDR3 is built from 14 residues. Here the CDR3 reads CAIGTGANTGELFF. CDR3 DNA sequence: TGTGCCATCGGTACGGGAGCAAACACCGGGGAGCTGTTTTTT.